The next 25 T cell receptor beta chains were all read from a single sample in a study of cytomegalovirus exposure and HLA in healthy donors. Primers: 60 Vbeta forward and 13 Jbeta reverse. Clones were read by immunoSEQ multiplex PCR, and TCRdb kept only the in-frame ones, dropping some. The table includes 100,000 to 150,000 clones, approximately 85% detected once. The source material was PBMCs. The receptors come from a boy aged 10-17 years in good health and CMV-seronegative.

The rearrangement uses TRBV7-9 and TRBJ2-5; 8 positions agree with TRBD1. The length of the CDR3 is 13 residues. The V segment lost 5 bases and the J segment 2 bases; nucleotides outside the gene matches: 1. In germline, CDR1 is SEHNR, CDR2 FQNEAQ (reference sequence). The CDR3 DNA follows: TGTGCCAGCAGCCGGACAGGGCAAGAGACCCAGTACTTC. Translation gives CASSRTGQETQYF.

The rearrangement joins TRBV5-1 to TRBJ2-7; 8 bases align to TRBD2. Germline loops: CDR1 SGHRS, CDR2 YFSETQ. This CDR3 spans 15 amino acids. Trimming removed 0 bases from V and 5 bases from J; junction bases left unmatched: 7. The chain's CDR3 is CASSLGESGGNEQYF. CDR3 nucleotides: TGCGCCAGCAGCTTGGGTGAGAGCGGGGGCAACGAGCAGTACTTC.

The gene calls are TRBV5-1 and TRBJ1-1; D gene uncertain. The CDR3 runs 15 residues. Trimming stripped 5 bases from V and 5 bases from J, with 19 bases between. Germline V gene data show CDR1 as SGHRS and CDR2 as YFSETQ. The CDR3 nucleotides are TGCGCCAGCAGAGGAGGTTCCGGCAGGCCGACTGAAGCTTTCTTT. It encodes CASRGGSGRPTEAFF. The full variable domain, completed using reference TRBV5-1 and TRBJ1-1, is KAGVTQTPRYLIKTRGQQVTLSCSPISGHRSVSWYQQTPGQGLQFLFEYFSETQRNKGNFPGRFSGRQFSNSRSEMNVSTLELGDSALYLCASRGGSGRPTEAFFGQGTRLTVV.

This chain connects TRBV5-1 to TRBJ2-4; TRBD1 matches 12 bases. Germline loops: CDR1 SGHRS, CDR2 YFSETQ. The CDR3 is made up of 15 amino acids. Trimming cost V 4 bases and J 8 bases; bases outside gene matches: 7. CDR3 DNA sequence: TGCGCCAGCAGCGGGACAGGGGGCTATCTGGACATTCAGTACTTC. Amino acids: CASSGTGGYLDIQYF.

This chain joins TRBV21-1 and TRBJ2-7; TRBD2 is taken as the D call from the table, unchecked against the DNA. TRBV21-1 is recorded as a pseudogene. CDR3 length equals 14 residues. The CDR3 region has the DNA TGTGCCAGCAGCAAACTAGCGGGAGACCACGAGCAGTACTTC. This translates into CASSKLAGDHEQYF.

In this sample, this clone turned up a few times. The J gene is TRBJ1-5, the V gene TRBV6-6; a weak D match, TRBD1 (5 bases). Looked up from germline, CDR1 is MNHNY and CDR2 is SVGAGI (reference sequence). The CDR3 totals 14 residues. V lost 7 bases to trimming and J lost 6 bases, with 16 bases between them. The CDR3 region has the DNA TGTGCCAGCACCACTGGGGGGATCGGTCAGCCCCAGCATTTT. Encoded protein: CASTTGGIGQPQHF.

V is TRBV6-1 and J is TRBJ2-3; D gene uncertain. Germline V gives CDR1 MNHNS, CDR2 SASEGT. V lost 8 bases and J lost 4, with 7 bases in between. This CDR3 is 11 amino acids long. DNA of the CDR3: TGTGCCAGCTACAGCCCAGATACGCAGTATTTT. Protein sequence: CASYSPDTQYF.

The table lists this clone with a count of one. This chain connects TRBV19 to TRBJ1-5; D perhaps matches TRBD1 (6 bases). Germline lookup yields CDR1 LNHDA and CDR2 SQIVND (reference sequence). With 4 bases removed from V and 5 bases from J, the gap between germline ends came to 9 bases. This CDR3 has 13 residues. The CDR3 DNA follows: TGTGCCAGTAGTAACAGGGAACATCAGCCCCAGCATTTT. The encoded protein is CASSNREHQPQHF. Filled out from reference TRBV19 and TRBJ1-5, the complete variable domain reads DGGITQSPKYLFRKEGQNVTLSCEQNLNHDAMYWYRQDPGQGLRLIYYSQIVNDFQKGDIAEGYSVSREKKESFPLTVTSAQKNPTAFYLCASSNREHQPQHFGDGTRLSIL.

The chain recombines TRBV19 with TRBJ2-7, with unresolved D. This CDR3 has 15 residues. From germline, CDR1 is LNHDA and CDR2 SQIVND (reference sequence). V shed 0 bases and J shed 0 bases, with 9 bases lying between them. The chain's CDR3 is CASSIDLSPSYEQYF. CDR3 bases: TGTGCCAGTAGTATAGATCTAAGCCCCTCCTACGAGCAGTACTTC.

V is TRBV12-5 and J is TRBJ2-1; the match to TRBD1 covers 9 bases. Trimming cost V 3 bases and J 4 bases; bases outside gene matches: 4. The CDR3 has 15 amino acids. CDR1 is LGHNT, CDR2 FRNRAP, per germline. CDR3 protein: CASGFMDRGYNEQFF. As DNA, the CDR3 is TGTGCTAGTGGTTTTATGGACAGGGGATACAATGAGCAGTTCTTC.

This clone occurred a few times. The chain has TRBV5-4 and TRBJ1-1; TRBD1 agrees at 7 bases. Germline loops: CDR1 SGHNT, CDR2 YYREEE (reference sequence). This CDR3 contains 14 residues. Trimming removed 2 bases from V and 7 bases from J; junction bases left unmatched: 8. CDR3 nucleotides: TGTGCCAGCAGCTTAAATCGACAGGGTGGTGAAGCTTTCTTT. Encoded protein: CASSLNRQGGEAFF. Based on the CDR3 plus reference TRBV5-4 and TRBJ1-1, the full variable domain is ETGVTQSPTHLIKTRGQQVTLRCSSQSGHNTVSWYQQALGQGPQFIFQYYREEENGRGNFPPRFSGLQFPNYSSELNVNALELDDSALYLCASSLNRQGGEAFFGQGTRLTVV.

CDR3 protein: CASSSRVSGELFF. In DNA, the CDR3 is TGTGCCAGCAGCTCGAGGGTTAGTGGGGAGCTGTTTTTT. This chain connects TRBV7-2 to TRBJ2-2; D may be TRBD2 (5 bases). This CDR3 comprises 13 residues. Per germline, CDR1 SGHTA and CDR2 FQGNSA. V was pared by 4 bases and J by 8 bases, with 11 bases between.

Here the CDR3 DNA reads TGTGCTAGCTCCCGGGGGGATAATGAGCAGTTCTTC. It translates to CASSRGDNEQFF. V gene TRBV7-7 combines with J gene TRBJ2-1, with 7 positions matching TRBD2. There are 12 residues in the CDR3. Germline-derived CDR1 and CDR2 are SSHAT and FNYEAQ (reference sequence).

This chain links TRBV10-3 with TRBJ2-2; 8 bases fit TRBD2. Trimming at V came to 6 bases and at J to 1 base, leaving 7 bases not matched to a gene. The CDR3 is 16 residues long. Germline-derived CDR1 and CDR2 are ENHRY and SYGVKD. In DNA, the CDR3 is TGTGCCATCAGGCCAAGCGGGGGACTGAACACCGGGGAGCTGTTTTTT. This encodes CAIRPSGGLNTGELFF.

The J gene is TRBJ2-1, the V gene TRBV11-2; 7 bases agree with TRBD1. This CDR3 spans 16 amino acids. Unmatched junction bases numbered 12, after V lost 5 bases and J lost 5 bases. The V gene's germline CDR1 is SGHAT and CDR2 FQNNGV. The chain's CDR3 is CASSQGDRDKNNEQFF. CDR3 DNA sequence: TGTGCCAGCAGCCAGGGAGACAGGGATAAAAACAATGAGCAGTTCTTC.

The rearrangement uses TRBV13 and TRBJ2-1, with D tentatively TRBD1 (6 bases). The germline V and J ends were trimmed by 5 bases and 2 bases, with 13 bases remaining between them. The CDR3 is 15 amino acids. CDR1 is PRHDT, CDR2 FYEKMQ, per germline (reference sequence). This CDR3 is CASSRTGSAYNEQFF. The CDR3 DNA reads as TGTGCCAGCAGCCGTACAGGGTCGGCCTACAATGAGCAGTTCTTC.

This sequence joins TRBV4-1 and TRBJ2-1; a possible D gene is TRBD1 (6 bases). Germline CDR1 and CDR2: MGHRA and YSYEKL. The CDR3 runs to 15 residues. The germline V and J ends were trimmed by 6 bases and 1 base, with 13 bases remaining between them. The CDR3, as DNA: TGCGCCAGCAGAATAGGTCAGGGGTCCTACAATGAGCAGTTCTTC. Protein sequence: CASRIGQGSYNEQFF.

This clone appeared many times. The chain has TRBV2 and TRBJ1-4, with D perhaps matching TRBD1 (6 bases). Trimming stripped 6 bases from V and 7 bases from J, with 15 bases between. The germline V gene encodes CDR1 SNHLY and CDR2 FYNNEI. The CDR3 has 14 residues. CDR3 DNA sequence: TGTGCCAGCAGAGTACAGGGCGTCGTTGAAAAACTGTTTTTT. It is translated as CASRVQGVVEKLFF.

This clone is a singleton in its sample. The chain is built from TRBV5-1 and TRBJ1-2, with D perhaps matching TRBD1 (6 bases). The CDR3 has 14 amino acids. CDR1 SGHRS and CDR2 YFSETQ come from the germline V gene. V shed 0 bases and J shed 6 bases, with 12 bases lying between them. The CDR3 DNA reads TGCGCCAGCAGCTTGGTGGGTTCAGGGGATGGCTACACCTTC. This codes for CASSLVGSGDGYTF. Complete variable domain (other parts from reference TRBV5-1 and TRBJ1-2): KAGVTQTPRYLIKTRGQQVTLSCSPISGHRSVSWYQQTPGQGLQFLFEYFSETQRNKGNFPGRFSGRQFSNSRSEMNVSTLELGDSALYLCASSLVGSGDGYTFGSGTRLTVV.

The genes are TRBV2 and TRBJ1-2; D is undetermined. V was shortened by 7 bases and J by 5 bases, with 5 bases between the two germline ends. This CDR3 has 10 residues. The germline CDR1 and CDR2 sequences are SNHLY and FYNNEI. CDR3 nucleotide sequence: TGTGCCAGCATAGATTATGGCTACACCTTC. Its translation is CASIDYGYTF. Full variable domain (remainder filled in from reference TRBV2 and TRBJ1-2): EPEVTQTPSHQVTQMGQEVILRCVPISNHLYFYWYRQILGQKVEFLVSFYNNEISEKSEIFDDQFSVERPDGSNFTLKIRSTKLEDSAMYFCASIDYGYTFGSGTRLTVV.

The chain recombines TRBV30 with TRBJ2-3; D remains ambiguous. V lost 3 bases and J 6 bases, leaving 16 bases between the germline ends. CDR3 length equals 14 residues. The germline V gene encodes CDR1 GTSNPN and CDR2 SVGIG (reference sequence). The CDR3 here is CAWRVLTNTDTQYF. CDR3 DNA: TGTGCCTGGAGGGTATTAACCAATACTGATACGCAGTATTTT.

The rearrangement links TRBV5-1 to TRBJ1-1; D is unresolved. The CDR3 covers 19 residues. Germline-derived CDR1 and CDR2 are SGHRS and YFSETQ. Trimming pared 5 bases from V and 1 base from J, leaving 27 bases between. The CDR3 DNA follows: TGCGCCAGCAGTATTGGGCCCCTCAATCAATTGTCCGCGAACACTGAAGCTTTCTTT. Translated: CASSIGPLNQLSANTEAFF.

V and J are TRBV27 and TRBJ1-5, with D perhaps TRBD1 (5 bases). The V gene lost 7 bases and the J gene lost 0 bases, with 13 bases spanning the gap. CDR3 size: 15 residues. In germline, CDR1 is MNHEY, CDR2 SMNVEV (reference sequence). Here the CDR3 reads CASNRRGYSNQPQHF. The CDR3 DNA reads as TGTGCCAGCAACCGGAGGGGCTATAGCAATCAGCCCCAGCATTTT.

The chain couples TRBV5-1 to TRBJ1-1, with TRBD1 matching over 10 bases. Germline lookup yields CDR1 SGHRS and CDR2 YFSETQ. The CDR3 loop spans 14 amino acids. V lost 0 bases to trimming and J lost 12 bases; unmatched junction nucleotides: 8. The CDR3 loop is CASSLGDRGPRTFF. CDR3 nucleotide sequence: TGCGCCAGCAGCTTGGGCGACAGGGGGCCTCGGACTTTCTTT. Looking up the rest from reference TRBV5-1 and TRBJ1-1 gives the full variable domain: KAGVTQTPRYLIKTRGQQVTLSCSPISGHRSVSWYQQTPGQGLQFLFEYFSETQRNKGNFPGRFSGRQFSNSRSEMNVSTLELGDSALYLCASSLGDRGPRTFFGQGTRLTVV.

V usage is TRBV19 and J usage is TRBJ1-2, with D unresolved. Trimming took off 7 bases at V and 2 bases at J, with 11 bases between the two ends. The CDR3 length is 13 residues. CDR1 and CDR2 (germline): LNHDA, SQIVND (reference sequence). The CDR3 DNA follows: TGTGCCAGTACCGCCCAGTTGAACTATGGCTACACCTTC. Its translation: CASTAQLNYGYTF.